The clone carrying this T cell receptor (beta chain) has more than one count but fewer than ten. PCR used 60 Vbeta primers and 13 Jbeta primers. Generated by immunoSEQ multiplex PCR, the TCRdb table keeps only in-frame clones and is missing some. Of under 55,000 clones listed, 72% were seen once; the top ten hold 9% to 9.5%. This entry belongs to a study of cytomegalovirus exposure and HLA in healthy donors. CDR1 MNHNS and CDR2 SASEGT come from the germline V gene. CDR3 length: 15 residues. Unmatched junction bases numbered 5, after V lost 4 bases and J lost 3 bases. Sequenced: PBMCs. This rearrangement joins TRBV6-1 to TRBJ1-5; 8 bases are shared with TRBD1. The TCR sequence derives from a woman aged 45-65 years in good health and CMV-seronegative. The CDR3, as DNA: TGTGCCAGCAGTGTGGACAGGGAGTACAATCAGCCCCAGCATTTT. This encodes CASSVDREYNQPQHF.